A selection of T cell receptor beta chains follows, all from one sample in a study of regulatory T cells in long-lasting Graves disease. TCRdb reprocessed the multiplex PCR reads via MiXCR and lists one record per CDR3 protein. The table has roughly 360,000 distinct CDR3 sequences, 12% seen once; the top ten hold approximately 17%. The sample also formed part of further work on T cells in Graves' hyperthyroidism and ophthalmopathy.

Sequencing was performed on peripheral blood mononuclear cells (PBMCs), taken at new diagnosis, from a patient treated with antithyroid drugs. The receptors were sampled from a woman younger than 35 with Graves disease. CDR3s include the opening cysteine and the closing phenylalanine or tryptophan. D genes are given only for firm matches. Part of the rows lack a size; the others show once, few, many or a class for expanded clones.

size	V	J	D	CDR3	DNA
.	TRBV10-3	TRBJ2-3	TRBD1	CAIRTGTHTDTQYF	TGTGCCATCAGGACAGGGACACACACAGATACGCAGTATTTT
many	TRBV20-1	TRBJ1-5	.	CSAHVGQSNQPQHF	TGCAGTGCTCACGTTGGACAGTCCAATCAGCCCCAGCATTTT
many	TRBV5-6	TRBJ2-2	.	CASRDEKIGELFF	TGTGCCAGCAGGGACGAGAAGATCGGGGAGCTGTTTTTT
many	TRBV18	TRBJ1-2	.	CASSHQQATNYGYTF	TGTGCCAGCTCACACCAACAAGCTACTAACTATGGCTACACCTTC
many	TRBV7-9	TRBJ1-2	TRBD1	CASSFRQGNYGYTF	TGTGCCAGCAGTTTCCGACAGGGAAACTATGGCTACACCTTC
many	TRBV2	TRBJ1-1	.	CASSDPVTNTEAFF	TGTGCCAGCAGTGATCCGGTGACGAACACTGAAGCTTTCTTT
many	TRBV5-1	TRBJ1-2	TRBD1	CASSLEGPGGPANYGYTF	TGCGCCAGCAGCTTGGAGGGACCAGGGGGGCCAGCTAACTATGGCTACACCTTC
.	TRBV19	TRBJ1-5	.	CASSIRGQFNQPQHF	TGTGCCAGTAGTATAAGGGGCCAGTTCAATCAGCCCCAGCATTTT
.	TRBV29-1	TRBJ2-1	.	CSVEFGHSYNEQFF	TGCAGCGTTGAGTTTGGGCATTCCTACAATGAGCAGTTCTTC
few	TRBV6-2/TRBV6-3	TRBJ1-1	.	CASSISDGNTEAFF	TGTGCCAGCAGCATATCAGACGGGAACACTGAAGCTTTCTTT
many	TRBV20-1	TRBJ1-1	TRBD1	CSARRGQPEAFF	TGCAGTGCTAGGAGGGGACAGCCTGAAGCTTTCTTT
many	TRBV6-5	TRBJ1-2	TRBD1	CASSYSMGQGAIYGYTF	TGTGCCAGCAGTTACTCAATGGGACAGGGAGCTATCTATGGCTACACCTTC
.	TRBV7-2	TRBJ2-1	TRBD2	CASTLSSGSNEQFF	TGTGCCAGCACCCTCTCTAGCGGTTCCAATGAGCAGTTCTTC
many	TRBV28	TRBJ2-1	TRBD1	CASWTGGNEQFF	TGTGCCAGCTGGACAGGGGGCAATGAGCAGTTCTTC
many	TRBV7-2	TRBJ2-1	.	CASSPGGRFGDEQFF	TGTGCCAGCAGCCCCGGGGGCCGGTTCGGGGATGAGCAGTTCTTC
many	TRBV7-2	TRBJ2-5	TRBD1	CASSLLGTGKETQYF	TGTGCCAGCAGCCTCCTTGGGACAGGGAAAGAGACCCAGTACTTC
many	TRBV12-3/TRBV12-4	TRBJ2-2	TRBD2	CASSLGGRKGTGELFF	TGTGCCAGCAGTTTAGGCGGGAGGAAAGGCACCGGGGAGCTGTTTTTT
.	TRBV2	TRBJ2-5	TRBD2	CASRRGKETQYF	TGTGCCAGCAGGCGGGGGAAAGAGACCCAGTACTTC
many	TRBV6-2/TRBV6-3	TRBJ2-7	.	CASSYRGGKGGLYYEQYF	TGTGCCAGCAGTTACAGGGGGGGAAAAGGGGGCTTGTACTACGAGCAGTACTTC
many	TRBV15	TRBJ2-3	TRBD2	CATSTTGGRTDTQYF	TGTGCCACCAGCACCACGGGGGGGCGGACAGATACGCAGTATTTT
many	TRBV7-6	TRBJ2-1	.	CASSQEEDYNEQFF	TGTGCCAGCAGCCAAGAAGAAGACTACAATGAGCAGTTCTTC
many	TRBV30	TRBJ2-7	.	CAWSTNGRFNYEQYF	TGTGCCTGGAGCACCAACGGGCGATTTAACTACGAGCAGTACTTC
many	TRBV5-1	TRBJ2-1	.	CASSLALYGNEQFF	TGCGCCAGCAGCTTGGCCCTGTATGGCAATGAGCAGTTCTTC
many	TRBV10-3	TRBJ1-3	.	CAISDRSASSGNTIYF	TGTGCCATCAGTGATCGGTCGGCTAGCTCTGGAAACACCATATATTTT
.	TRBV7-9	TRBJ1-2	.	CASSADNGYTF	TGTGCCAGCAGCGCGGACAATGGCTACACCTTC
many	TRBV28	TRBJ2-1	.	CASSLGGAGSYNEQFF	TGTGCCAGCAGTTTAGGCGGGGCAGGGTCCTACAATGAGCAGTTCTTC
few	TRBV5-1	TRBJ2-6	TRBD2	CASSLRMSGGLVRGANVLTF	TGCGCCAGCAGCTTGCGGATGAGCGGGGGGCTGGTAAGGGGGGCCAACGTCCTGACTTTC
many	TRBV5-1	TRBJ1-5	.	CASSFIRGSQSNQPQHF	TGTGCCAGCAGCTTTATACGGGGCTCCCAAAGCAATCAGCCCCAGCATTTT
many	TRBV11-2	TRBJ1-1	.	CASSLRILGAEAFF	TGTGCCAGCAGCTTAAGAATTCTTGGGGCTGAAGCTTTCTTT
many	TRBV5-1	TRBJ1-1	.	CASSLADPNTEAFF	TGCGCCAGCAGCTTGGCGGACCCGAACACTGAAGCTTTCTTT
many	TRBV20-1	TRBJ2-1	.	CSARERGFSYNEQFF	TGCAGTGCCAGGGAGAGGGGCTTCTCCTACAATGAGCAGTTCTTC
.	TRBV5-5	TRBJ1-1	.	CASSPGPPNTEAFF	TGTGCCAGCAGCCCCGGACCGCCGAACACTGAAGCTTTCTTT
few	TRBV7-9	TRBJ1-4	.	CASSPTEKLFF	TGTGCCAGCAGCCCGACCGAAAAACTGTTTTTT
many	TRBV30	TRBJ2-3	.	CAWSGGWAALAQGRIEQYF	TGTGCCTGGAGCGGGGGGTGGGCTGCCCTAGCACAGGGCAGAATAGAGCAGTATTTT
few	TRBV20-1	TRBJ2-3	.	CSAFLGAPDTQYF	TGCAGTGCTTTCCTAGGGGCACCAGATACGCAGTATTTT
.	TRBV20-1	TRBJ1-6	.	CSAKTRAGYNSPLHF	TGCAGTGCTAAAACTAGGGCAGGGTATAATTCACCCCTCCACTTT
many	TRBV6-2/TRBV6-3	TRBJ2-3	TRBD1	CASSYGTGTDTQYF	TGTGCCAGCAGTTATGGGACAGGCACAGATACGCAGTATTTT
many	TRBV7-9	TRBJ1-1	.	CASSLGAMNTEAFF	TGTGCCAGCAGCTTGGGGGCCATGAACACTGAAGCTTTCTTT
few	TRBV6-1	TRBJ1-2	.	CASITGLYGYTF	TGTGCCAGCATTACAGGATTATATGGCTACACCTTC
.	TRBV11-2	TRBJ2-1	.	CASSLVYRYNEQFF	TGTGCCAGCAGCTTAGTATACAGGTACAATGAGCAGTTCTTC
many	TRBV6-5	TRBJ1-6	TRBD1	CASSYYLRTGRSYNSPLHF	TGTGCCAGCAGTTACTACCTACGGACAGGGCGTTCCTATAATTCACCCCTCCACTTT
many	TRBV7-3	TRBJ2-1	.	CASSLTLSNEQFF	TGTGCCAGCAGCTTAACCCTTTCTAATGAGCAGTTCTTC
few	TRBV20-1	TRBJ1-1	.	CSARKSGGTEAFF	TGCAGTGCTAGAAAGTCCGGGGGCACTGAAGCTTTCTTT
.	TRBV4-3	TRBJ2-3	.	CASSQDPLWGVSDTQCF	TGCGCCAGCAGCCAAGACCCATTATGGGGGGTTTCAGATACGCAGTGTTTT
many	TRBV20-1	TRBJ2-3	.	CSAGVGASTDTQYF	TGCAGTGCTGGAGTGGGTGCTAGCACAGATACGCAGTATTTT
many	TRBV6-1	TRBJ2-3	.	CASSEFPLTDTQYF	TGTGCCAGCAGTGAGTTCCCTCTCACAGATACGCAGTATTTT
many	TRBV20-1	TRBJ2-3	TRBD1	CSARSTGPGTQYF	TGCAGTGCTAGATCGACAGGGCCAGGTACGCAGTATTTT
few	TRBV9	TRBJ2-1	TRBD2	CASSPQRLAHNEQFF	TGTGCCAGCAGCCCGCAAAGACTAGCCCACAATGAGCAGTTCTTC